Below are 30 T cell receptor beta chains sequenced from a single sample in a study of blood T cells in healthy people across ages. Primed by a sample-barcoded 5' primer and a J-beta primer mix, a second PCR proceeded for about 7 to 11 cycles. TCRdb redid the calling of the 5' RACE reads with MiXCR, one entry per CDR3 protein. The data contain about 730,000 distinct CDR3 sequences, roughly 45% of them singletons. Sequenced material: blood. The receptor source for this set is a woman aged 60-70 years in good health.

The J gene is TRBJ2-7, the V gene TRBV12-3 or TRBV12-4; a weak D match, TRBD1 (6 bases). This CDR3 contains 12 residues. Deletions cut 6 bases from V and 7 bases from J, with 13 bases between. For the CDR3, the DNA is TGTGCCAGCAGACCCCCGGGACAAGAGCAGTACTTC. Protein: CASRPPGQEQYF.

The chain uses TRBV28 and TRBJ2-5; TRBD2 aligns across 9 bases. Germline V CDR1 and CDR2: MDHEN, SYDVKM. The CDR3 runs 16 residues. V shed 1 base and J 0 bases; nucleotides not matched to a gene: 3. CDR3 DNA: TGTGCCAGCAGTTTATCCAGCGGGGGGTACCAAGAGACCCAGTACTTC. It encodes CASSLSSGGYQETQYF.

The CDR3: CASSWERGGYEQYF. In DNA, the CDR3 is TGTGCCAGCAGTTGGGAGCGGGGGGGCTACGAGCAGTACTTC. The V call is TRBV27, the J call TRBJ2-7, with 10 positions matching TRBD2. V trimming: 4 bases; J trimming: 3 bases; junction bases outside the gene matches: 3. The CDR3 is 14 amino acids. The germline V gene has CDR1 MNHEY and CDR2 SMNVEV (reference sequence).

The V gene is TRBV4-1, the J gene TRBJ2-5, with D possibly being TRBD2 (6 bases). The J call is in doubt because the DNA end fits TRBJ2-4 better. The CDR3 is 15 amino acids. Germline V gene lookup returns CDR1 MGHRA and CDR2 YSYEKL. DNA of the CDR3: TGCGCCAGCAGCCAAGGACCGCGTAGGGAGGACATTCAGTACTTC. Protein sequence: CASSQGPRREDIQYF.

This clonotype has just a few counts. This CDR3 is CASSWTAGLYNEQFF. CDR3 sequence (DNA): TGTGCCAGCAGTTGGACGGCGGGACTCTACAATGAGCAGTTCTTC. This rearrangement joins TRBV6-2 or TRBV6-3 to TRBJ2-1; D possibly corresponds to TRBD2 (6 bases). The CDR3 loop spans 15 amino acids. Per germline, CDR1 MNHEY and CDR2 SVGEGT. Trimming removed 4 bases at V and 3 bases at J, with 13 bases between.

This clonotype came up a few times. The chain combines TRBV18 with TRBJ2-5; 14 nucleotides line up with TRBD2. The junction had 10 bases not matched to a gene; V was cut back by 2 bases and J by 5 bases. The CDR3 loop spans 18 amino acids. Germline loops: CDR1 KGHSH, CDR2 LQKENI. The DNA of the CDR3 is TGTGCCAGCTCACCATACGGGACTAGCGGGAGCGACCGGGAGACCCAGTACTTC. Protein: CASSPYGTSGSDRETQYF.

This clonotype was observed at least ten times. The chain uses TRBV18 and TRBJ2-1; 9 nucleotides align to TRBD2. Germline V lookup: CDR1 KGHSH, CDR2 LQKENI. The trim removed 5 bases at V and 2 bases at J, leaving 4 bases unmatched. The CDR3 consists of 15 residues. CDR3 nucleotide sequence: TGTGCCAGCTCAGTAGCGGGGGTCACCTACAATGAGCAGTTCTTC. Translation: CASSVAGVTYNEQFF.

This chain links TRBV5-1 with TRBJ2-1; a possible D gene is TRBD1 (6 bases). Looked up from germline, CDR1 is SGHRS and CDR2 is YFSETQ. The CDR3 spans 14 residues. Trimming left V 2 bases short and J 7 bases short, with 13 bases between. CDR3 sequence: CASSFLQGRNEQFF. CDR3 nucleotides: TGCGCCAGCAGCTTTCTACAGGGTAGGAATGAGCAGTTCTTC.

The chain employs TRBV18 and TRBJ1-2; D is ambiguous. Germline V gene data show CDR1 as KGHSH and CDR2 as LQKENI. The CDR3 totals 13 residues. Trimming removed 2 bases at V and 4 bases at J, with 8 bases between. The CDR3 sequence: CASSPGRSYGYTF. The CDR3 nucleotides read TGTGCCAGCTCACCAGGGCGGAGCTATGGCTACACCTTC.

V gene TRBV6-1 combines with J gene TRBJ1-2; D is unresolved. The germline V gene encodes CDR1 MNHNS and CDR2 SASEGT. V lost 3 bases, J lost 1 base, and 6 bases lay in between. The CDR3 contains 13 residues. DNA for the CDR3: TGTGCCAGCAGTGAGGAGTTTAACTATGGCTACACCTTC. It codes for CASSEEFNYGYTF.

The chain joins TRBV10-3 to TRBJ1-1, with D possibly matching TRBD1 (6 bases). Germline V lookup: CDR1 ENHRY, CDR2 SYGVKD. This CDR3 spans 16 amino acids. V lost 1 base to trimming and J lost 1 base, with 13 bases between them. DNA for the CDR3: TGTGCCATCAGTGAGTACGGAGTGGGGGCGAACACTGAAGCTTTCTTT. It codes for CAISEYGVGANTEAFF.

The rearrangement joins TRBV6-2 or TRBV6-3 to TRBJ2-1, with a tentative D call TRBD2 (6 bases). The CDR3 runs 15 residues. Germline CDR1 is MNHEY and CDR2 is SVGEGT. The V end was cut by 0 bases, the J end by 14 bases, with 20 bases between. CDR3 region: CASSYSPGLAGEEFF. In nucleotides, the CDR3 is TGTGCCAGCAGTTACTCTCCAGGTCTGGCTGGGGAGGAGTTCTTC.

This clonotype was detected only a few times. V gene TRBV12-5 combines with J gene TRBJ2-1; perhaps TRBD1 as D (5 bases). V lost 7 bases and J 3 bases, leaving 19 bases between the germline ends. In germline, CDR1 is LGHNT, CDR2 FRNRAP. CDR3 size: 16 residues. The CDR3 loop is CASVCNSRGYYNEQFF. Written as DNA, the CDR3 is TGTGCTAGTGTTTGTAATAGTAGGGGCTACTACAATGAGCAGTTCTTC.

The chain joins TRBV3-1 to TRBJ2-5; the D is unclear. Trimming took 0 bases from V and 5 from J, leaving 7 bases between them. CDR1 and CDR2 (germline): LGHDT, YNNKEL (reference sequence). The CDR3 consists of 13 residues. CDR3 sequence (DNA): TGTGCCAGCAGCCAAGAAGGGTTGGAGACCCAGTACTTC. It is translated as CASSQEGLETQYF.

This clonotype was observed a few times. V is TRBV2 and J is TRBJ2-1, with 9 positions matching TRBD1. CDR3 length: 15 residues. The V gene end was trimmed by 6 bases and the J gene end by 1 base; junction bases not matched to a gene: 4. In germline, CDR1 is SNHLY, CDR2 FYNNEI. The CDR3 reads CASSYRGQSYNEQFF. CDR3 DNA sequence: TGTGCCAGCAGCTACAGGGGGCAGTCCTACAATGAGCAGTTCTTC.

This sequence joins TRBV12-3 or TRBV12-4 and TRBJ2-7, with D unresolved. The J call could be wrong; TRBJ2-5 is a better fit for the DNA end. CDR3 length: 13 amino acids. The CDR3 region has the DNA TGTGCCAGCAGTTTAGTTGGGATGGAGACCCAGTACTTC. This codes for CASSLVGMETQYF.

V and J are TRBV9 and TRBJ2-6, with D unclear. Germline CDR1 and CDR2: SGDLS and YYNGEE. V lost 2 bases, J lost 2 bases, and 11 bases lay in between. The CDR3 totals 16 residues. CDR3 DNA: TGTGCCAGCAGCGTCGGCAGCCACCCTGGGGCCAACGTCCTGACTTTC. Its translation is CASSVGSHPGANVLTF.

The chain links TRBV25-1 to TRBJ1-2; 11 nucleotides line up with TRBD1. V lost 5 bases, J lost 1 base, and 6 bases stayed unmatched. Germline V gene lookup returns CDR1 MGHDK and CDR2 SYGVNS. The CDR3 has 16 residues. This CDR3 is CASSTGQGALNYGYTF. The CDR3 nucleotides are TGTGCCAGCAGTACTGGACAGGGGGCGCTTAACTATGGCTACACCTTC.

As for this clonotype: A much larger clone is a single base away; this may be a read error. This sequence joins TRBV28 and TRBJ2-5; D gene ambiguous. This CDR3 region has 12 residues. Germline V gene lookup returns CDR1 MDHEN and CDR2 SYDVKM. V shed 6 bases and J shed 5 bases, with 10 bases lying between them. The CDR3, as DNA: TGTGCCAGCAGCCGACCCCCGGAGACCCAGTACTTC. It is translated as CASSRPPETQYF.

V and J are TRBV20-1 and TRBJ2-5, with TRBD2 identical over 10 bases. The V and J ends lost 5 bases and 6 bases, in that order; junction bases with no gene match: 6. This CDR3 comprises 13 residues. Germline-derived CDR1 and CDR2 are DFQATT and SNEGSKA (reference sequence). Here the CDR3 reads CSASLAGIQTQYF. The DNA for the CDR3 is TGCAGTGCTTCACTAGCGGGAATACAGACCCAGTACTTC.

The chain has TRBV7-9 and TRBJ2-1; 9 positions agree with TRBD2. Losses at the gene ends were 7 bases for V and 6 bases for J; bases not matched to a gene: 4. The CDR3 runs to 13 residues. The germline CDR1 and CDR2 sequences are SEHNR and FQNEAQ (reference sequence). The CDR3 region is CASIAGARNEQFF. CDR3 sequence (DNA): TGTGCCAGCATAGCGGGAGCTCGCAATGAGCAGTTCTTC.

This chain uses TRBV29-1 with TRBJ2-7, with D perhaps assigned TRBD1 or TRBD2 (6 bases each). This CDR3 has 15 amino acids. Trimming left V 4 bases short and J 1 base short, with 17 bases between. Germline CDR1 reads SQVTM; CDR2 reads ANQGSEA. CDR3 in amino acids: CSVGGRQGYSYEQYF. The CDR3 DNA sequence: TGCAGCGTTGGAGGGAGGCAGGGGTATTCCTACGAGCAGTACTTC.

The V and J genes are TRBV6-5 and TRBJ2-1; D gene ambiguous. The CDR3 covers 12 residues. The V end lost 2 bases, the J end lost 7 bases, and 6 bases lay between the germline ends. In germline, CDR1 is MNHEY, CDR2 SVGAGI. CDR3 DNA: TGTGCCAGCAGTTACCCACTGAATGAGCAGTTCTTC. It translates to CASSYPLNEQFF.

Comments on this clonotype: The junction does not match germline at one end; this may be a read error. V and J are TRBV12-3 or TRBV12-4 and TRBJ2-1, with a tentative D call TRBD2 (6 bases). CDR3 length equals 16 residues. The CDR3 DNA reads TGTGCCAGCAGTGGGCTGGTAGCGGAAGCCTACAATGGGCAGTTCTTC. Amino acids: CASSGLVAEAYNGQFF.

The gene calls are TRBV6-1 and TRBJ1-1; TRBD1 aligns across 8 bases. The CDR3 consists of 17 residues. Germline values: CDR1 MNHNS, CDR2 SASEGT. V dropped 6 bases and J dropped 0; count of bases not matched to a gene: 12. The CDR3 DNA reads as TGTGCCAGCAGAGGGACAGGATTTATGAAAATGAACACTGAAGCTTTCTTT. It specifies CASRGTGFMKMNTEAFF.

The CDR3 region has the DNA TGTGCCAGCAGCTTATCTGTGGAGGGGGGCACAGATACGCAGTATTTT. Its protein product is CASSLSVEGGTDTQYF. The chain recombines TRBV7-2 with TRBJ2-3; D assignment may be TRBD1 or TRBD2 (6 bases each). The V gene's germline CDR1 is SGHTA and CDR2 FQGNSA. V gave up 2 bases and J gave up 1 base, with 13 bases separating them. The CDR3 spans 16 residues.

There are a few counts of this clonotype. The germline gene is not matched at one end of the junction; a read error may be the cause. The chain employs TRBV5-1 and TRBJ1-2, with D unclear. The CDR3 has 13 amino acids. Germline assignment: CDR1 SGHRS and CDR2 YFSETQ. CDR3 bases: TGTGCCAGCAGCTTAGAGGCGAACTATGGCTACACCTTC. Protein product: CASSLEANYGYTF.

The J gene is TRBJ2-3, the V gene TRBV11-2, with D maybe TRBD1 (5 bases). V was pared by 5 bases and J by 4 bases, with 13 bases between. Germline V gives CDR1 SGHAT, CDR2 FQNNGV. The CDR3 spans 14 residues. In nucleotides, the CDR3 is TGTGCCAGCAGCCCTGGGGCGATTTCAGATACGCAGTATTTT. Amino acid sequence: CASSPGAISDTQYF. Full variable domain (missing parts from reference TRBV11-2 and TRBJ2-3): EAGVAQSPRYKIIEKRQSVAFWCNPISGHATLYWYQQILGQGPKLLIQFQNNGVVDDSQLPKDRFSAERLKGVDSTLKIQPAKLEDSAVYLCASSPGAISDTQYFGPGTRLTVL.

The chain is built from TRBV20-1 and TRBJ2-7; D is possibly TRBD2 (5 bases). This CDR3 is built from 15 residues. The V end lost 0 bases, the J end lost 2 bases, and 14 bases lay between the germline ends. Per germline, CDR1 DFQATT and CDR2 SNEGSKA (reference sequence). The CDR3 protein is CSARDDQRSTYEQYF. As DNA, the CDR3 is TGCAGTGCTAGAGACGATCAGCGGAGTACCTACGAGCAGTACTTC.

This clonotype was counted ten times or more. The rearrangement joins TRBV6-5 to TRBJ2-7; D uncertain. Germline V gives CDR1 MNHEY, CDR2 SVGAGI. With 6 bases removed from V and 5 bases from J, the gap between germline ends came to 14 bases. This CDR3 has 13 amino acids. The CDR3 loop is CASSHPESNEQYF. In DNA form, the CDR3 reads TGTGCCAGCAGCCATCCGGAATCAAACGAGCAGTACTTC.